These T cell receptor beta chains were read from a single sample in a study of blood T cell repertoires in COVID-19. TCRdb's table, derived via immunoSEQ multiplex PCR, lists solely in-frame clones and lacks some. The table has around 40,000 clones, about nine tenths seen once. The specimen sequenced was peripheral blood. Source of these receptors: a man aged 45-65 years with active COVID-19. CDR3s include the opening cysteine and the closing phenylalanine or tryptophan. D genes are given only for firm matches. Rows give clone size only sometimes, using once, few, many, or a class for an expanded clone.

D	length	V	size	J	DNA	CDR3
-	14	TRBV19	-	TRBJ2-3	TGTGCCAGTAGTCAAAACGGGAGAACAGATACGCAGTATTTT	CASSQNGRTDTQYF
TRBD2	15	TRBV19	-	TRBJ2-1	TGTGCCAGTAGTCCGGGACTAGCGGGAGTCAATGAGCAGTTCTTC	CASSPGLAGVNEQFF
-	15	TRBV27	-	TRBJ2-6	TGTGCCAGCAAAAAATTCGTGGAGGGGGCCAACGTCCTGACTTTC	CASKKFVEGANVLTF
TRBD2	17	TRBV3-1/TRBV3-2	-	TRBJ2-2	TGTGCCAGCACCCACTCCGGGACTAGCGCGTTTGGCGGGGAGCTGTTTTTT	CASTHSGTSAFGGELFF
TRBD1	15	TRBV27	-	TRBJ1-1	TGTGCCAGCAGTGGGTTTAGGGGGCGGAACACTGAAGCTTTCTTT	CASSGFRGRNTEAFF
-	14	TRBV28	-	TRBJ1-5	TGTGCCAGCAGTTTAAGGGGGGGGAATCAGCCCCAGCATTTT	CASSLRGGNQPQHF
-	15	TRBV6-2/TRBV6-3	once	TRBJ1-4	TGTGCCAGCAGTTACGGGACAACAACTAATGAAAAACTGTTTTTT	CASSYGTTTNEKLFF
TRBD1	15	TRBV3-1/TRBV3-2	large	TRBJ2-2	TGTGCCAGCAGCTCATGGGACAGGGAGACCGGGGAGCTGTTTTTT	CASSSWDRETGELFF
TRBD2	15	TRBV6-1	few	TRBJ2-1	TGTGCCAGCAATGAACTAGCGGGGGGGATCAATGAGCAGTTCTTC	CASNELAGGINEQFF
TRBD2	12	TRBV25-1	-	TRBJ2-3	TGTGCCAGCAGAGTAACTAGCGGGACGCAGTATTTT	CASRVTSGTQYF
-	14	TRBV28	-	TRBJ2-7	TGTGCCAGCAGGCCGGGACATACTTACTACGAGCAGTACTTC	CASRPGHTYYEQYF
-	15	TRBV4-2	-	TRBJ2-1	TGTGCCAGCAGCCAAGACGGGAACTCCTACAATGAGCAGTTCTTC	CASSQDGNSYNEQFF
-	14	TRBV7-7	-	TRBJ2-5	TGTGCCAGCAGCTTGAGCGGGCAGTCAGAGACCCAGTACTTC	CASSLSGQSETQYF
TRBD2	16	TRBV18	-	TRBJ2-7	TGTGCCAGCTCACCTGCAGCGGGAGGACCCTCCTACGAGCAGTACTTC	CASSPAAGGPSYEQYF
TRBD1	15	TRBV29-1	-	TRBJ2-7	TGCAGCGTCGCGACCCCCGGGACAGGGGCCTACGAGCAGTACTTC	CSVATPGTGAYEQYF
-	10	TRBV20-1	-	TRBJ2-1	TGCAGTGCCAAACAGAATGGGCAGTTCTTC	CSAKQNGQFF
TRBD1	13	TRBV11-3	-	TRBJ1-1	TGTGCCAGCAGGGGGACAGTCCACACTGAAGCTTTCTTT	CASRGTVHTEAFF
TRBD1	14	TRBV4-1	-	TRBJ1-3	TGCGCCAGCAGCCCGACAGGGGCGCGAAACACCATATATTTT	CASSPTGARNTIYF
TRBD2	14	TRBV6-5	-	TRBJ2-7	TGTGCCAGCACCCGGACTAGCGGGGCCTACGAGCAGTACTTC	CASTRTSGAYEQYF
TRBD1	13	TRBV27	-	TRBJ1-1	TGTGCCAGCAGTTTTTCTCCGGGACAGGGAGCTTTCTTT	CASSFSPGQGAFF
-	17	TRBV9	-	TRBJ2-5	TGTGCCAGCAGCGCCTTGTCGCCGGGACAAAGAGAAGAGACCCAGTACTTC	CASSALSPGQREETQYF
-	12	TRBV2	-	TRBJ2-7	TGTGCCACAGGGGCAGGGACGTACGAGCAGTACTTC	CATGAGTYEQYF
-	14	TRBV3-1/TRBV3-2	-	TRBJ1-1	TGTGCCAGCAGCCAGGGACAAGTGAACACTGAAGCTTTCTTT	CASSQGQVNTEAFF
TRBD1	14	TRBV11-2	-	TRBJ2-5	TGTGCCAGCAGCTTAGGAGGGGGCCGGGAGACCCAGTACTTC	CASSLGGGRETQYF
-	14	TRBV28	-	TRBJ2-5	TGTGCCAGCGGGGGCGGGAGCTCCCAAGAGACCCAGTACTTC	CASGGGSSQETQYF
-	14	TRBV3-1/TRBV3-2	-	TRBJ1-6	TGTGCCAGCAGCCACCGGACTTATAATTCACCCCTCCACTTT	CASSHRTYNSPLHF
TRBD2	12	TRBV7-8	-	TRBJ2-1	TGTGCCGCGGGGGGTCTCTACAATGAGCAGTTCTTC	CAAGGLYNEQFF
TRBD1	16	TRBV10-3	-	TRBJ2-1	TGTGCCATCAGCGGACAGGGGGCAAGATCCTACAATGAGCAGTTCTTC	CAISGQGARSYNEQFF
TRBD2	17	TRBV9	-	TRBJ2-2	TGTGCCAGCAGCGTTTTACGCGGGAGAAGGGAGGTCGGGGAGCTGTTTTTT	CASSVLRGRREVGELFF
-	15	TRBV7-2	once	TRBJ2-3	TGTGCCAGCAGCTTAACGAGACATAGCACAGATACGCAGTATTTT	CASSLTRHSTDTQYF
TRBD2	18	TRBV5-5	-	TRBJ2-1	TGTGCCAGCAGCCCCGACTTCGGCAAGCGGGAGGCCGACAATGAGCAGTTCTTC	CASSPDFGKREADNEQFF
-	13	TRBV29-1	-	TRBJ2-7	TGCAGCGTTGACGCAGGGTCTGCGTACGAGCAGTACTTC	CSVDAGSAYEQYF
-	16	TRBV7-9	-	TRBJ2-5	TGTGCCAGCAGCATTAGGGTAGCGGCCGCGCAGGAGACCCAGTACTTC	CASSIRVAAAQETQYF
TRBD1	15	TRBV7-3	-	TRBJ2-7	TGTGCCAGCAGCTTAACCGGGACAGGGTCCTACGAGCAGTACTTC	CASSLTGTGSYEQYF
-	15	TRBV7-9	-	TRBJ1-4	TGTGCCAGCAGCTTAGCCCGCAGGGTGAATGAAAAACTGTTTTTT	CASSLARRVNEKLFF
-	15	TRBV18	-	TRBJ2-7	TGTGCCAGCGCCACCCGGTCCGGACAAGGGGACGAGCAGTACTTC	CASATRSGQGDEQYF
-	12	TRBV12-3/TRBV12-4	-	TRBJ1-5	TGTGCCAGCAACCAAGCGGGTCAGCCCCAGCATTTT	CASNQAGQPQHF
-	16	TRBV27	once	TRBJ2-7	TGTGCCAGCAGTTTATCCCTAGGCTCGAGCTCCTACGAGCAGTACTTC	CASSLSLGSSSYEQYF
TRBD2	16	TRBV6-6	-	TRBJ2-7	TGTGCCAGCAGTCCGGGACTAGCGGGAGGGCACTACGAGCAGTACTTC	CASSPGLAGGHYEQYF
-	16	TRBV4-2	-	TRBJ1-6	TGTGCCAGCAGCCGCCACACAGGGTCAGAAGGTTCACCCCTCCACTTT	CASSRHTGSEGSPLHF
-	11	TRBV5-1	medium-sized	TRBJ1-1	TGCGCCAGCAGAACTAACACTGAAGCTTTCTTT	CASRTNTEAFF